This T cell receptor beta chain comes out of a study of T cell repertoires in cytomegalovirus infection. Each CDR3 protein gets one entry after TCRdb re-called the reads with MiXCR. This table has roughly 860,000 distinct CDR3 sequences, over 25% appearing once. With respect to this clonotype: Its antigen is unknown.

This CDR3 contains 14 residues. After removal of 6 bases from V and 4 bases from J, the junction contained 9 bases not matched to a gene. Germline V gene data show CDR1 as SGDLS and CDR2 as YYNGEE. The receptor was derived from a human donor in good health (CMV status not recorded). Some clones in this sample may be carry-over from other donors' samples. The chain combines TRBV9 with TRBJ1-2; 7 bases align to TRBD1. Here the sequenced sample was cultured CD8+ T cells from PBMCs, taken from culture after CMV antigen stimulation. The CDR3 DNA reads TGTGCCAGCACCCACCAGGGGGATGTCTATGGCTACACCTTC. Translated: CASTHQGDVYGYTF. Full variable domain (rest looked up from reference TRBV9 and TRBJ1-2): DSGVTQTPKHLITATGQRVTLRCSPRSGDLSVYWYQQSLDQGLQFLIQYYNGEERAKGNILERFSAQQFPDLHSELNLSSLELGDSALYFCASTHQGDVYGYTFGSGTRLTVV.